A single sample is the source of the 3 T cell receptor beta chains below, sequenced in a study of cytomegalovirus exposure and HLA in healthy donors. It was with 60 Vbeta and 13 Jbeta primers that the PCR ran. Measured with immunoSEQ multiplex PCR; TCRdb has only the in-frame clones, and not every one. The sample's table shows tens of thousands of clones. The specimen sequenced was PBMCs. The receptors stem from a female donor in good health and CMV-seropositive.

J is TRBJ2-7 and V is TRBV6-5, with TRBD1 as a possible D gene (5 bases). Germline V lookup: CDR1 MNHEY, CDR2 SVGAGI. Trimming removed 0 bases at V and 2 bases at J, with 11 bases between. The CDR3 has 15 residues. DNA of the CDR3: TGTGCCAGCAGTTACTCGTCCGGACAAGCCTACGAGCAGTACTTC. Protein: CASSYSSGQAYEQYF.

The V call is TRBV4-3, the J call TRBJ2-1, with TRBD1 matching 7 bases. The CDR3 extends over 15 amino acids. J was trimmed by 3 bases and V by 1 base; bases with no gene match: 3. CDR1 is LGHNA, CDR2 YSLEER, per germline. CDR3 sequence: CASSQGQGDYNEQFF. The CDR3 DNA is TGCGCCAGCAGCCAAGGACAGGGAGACTACAATGAGCAGTTCTTC.

The chain has TRBV12-2 and TRBJ2-7; TRBD1 is the table's D call, not checked against the DNA. TRBV12-2 is classified as a pseudogene. This CDR3 has 15 amino acids. The CDR3 DNA reads TGTGCAAGTCGCATCCCGGACAGGGAATCCTACGAGCAGTACTTC. Translation gives CASRIPDRESYEQYF.